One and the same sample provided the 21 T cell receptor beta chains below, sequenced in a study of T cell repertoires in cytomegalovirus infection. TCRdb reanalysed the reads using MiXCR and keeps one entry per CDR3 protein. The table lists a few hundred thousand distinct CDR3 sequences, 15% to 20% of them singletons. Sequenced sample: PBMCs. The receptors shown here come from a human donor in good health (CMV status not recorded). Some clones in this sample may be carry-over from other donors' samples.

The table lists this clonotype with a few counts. The CDR3 sequence: CASSPDPLDAFF. CDR3 sequence (DNA): TGTGCCAGCAGCCCTGACCCATTAGACGCTTTCTTT. V usage is TRBV7-9 and J usage is TRBJ1-1; D gene uncertain. The germline gives CDR1 SEHNR, CDR2 FQNEAQ (reference sequence). V was trimmed by 5 bases and J by 11 bases, leaving 15 bases between them. This CDR3 has 12 amino acids.

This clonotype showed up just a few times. The CDR3 loop reads CASSRTLNIQYF. CDR3 bases: TGTGCCAGCAGTAGGACTTTAAACATTCAGTACTTC. The chain recombines TRBV12-3 or TRBV12-4 with TRBJ2-4; D is possibly TRBD2 (5 bases). The CDR3 has 12 amino acids. Deletions cut 5 bases from V and 6 bases from J, with 8 bases between.

In nucleotides, the CDR3 is TGTGCCAGCAGTATACAGGGCAGGTCCTCCTACAATGAGCAGTTCTTC. Its translation: CASSIQGRSSYNEQFF. This chain links TRBV2 with TRBJ2-1, with a possible D match to TRBD1 (6 bases). The CDR3 has 16 amino acids. Germline V CDR1 and CDR2: SNHLY, FYNNEI. Trimming took off 5 bases at V and 0 bases at J, with 14 bases between the two ends.

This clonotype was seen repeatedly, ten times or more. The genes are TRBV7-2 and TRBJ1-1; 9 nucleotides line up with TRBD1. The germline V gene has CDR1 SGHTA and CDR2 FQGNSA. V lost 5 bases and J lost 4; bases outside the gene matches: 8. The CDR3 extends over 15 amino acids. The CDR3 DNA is TGTGCCAGCAGCCCCCGGACAGGGGTCGTCACTGAAGCTTTCTTT. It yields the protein CASSPRTGVVTEAFF.

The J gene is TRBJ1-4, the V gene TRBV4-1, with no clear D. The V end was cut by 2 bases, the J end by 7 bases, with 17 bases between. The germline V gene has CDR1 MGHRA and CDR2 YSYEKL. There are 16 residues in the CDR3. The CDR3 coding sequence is TGCGCCAGCAGCCAACCAGGACGCAAAAGGCGTGAAAAACTGTTTTTT. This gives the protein CASSQPGRKRREKLFF.

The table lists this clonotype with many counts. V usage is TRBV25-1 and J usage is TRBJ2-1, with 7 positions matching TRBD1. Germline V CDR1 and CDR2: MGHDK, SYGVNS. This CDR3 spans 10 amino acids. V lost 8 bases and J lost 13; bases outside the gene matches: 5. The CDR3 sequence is CASGTGEQFF. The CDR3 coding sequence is TGTGCCAGCGGAACAGGGGAACAGTTCTTC.

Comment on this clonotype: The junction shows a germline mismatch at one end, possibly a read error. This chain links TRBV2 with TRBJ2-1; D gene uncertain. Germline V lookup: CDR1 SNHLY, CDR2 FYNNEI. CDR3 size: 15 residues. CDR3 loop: CASREELSPANEQFF. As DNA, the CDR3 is TGTGCCAGCAGGGAAGAACTTAGCCCAGCGAATGAGCAGTTCTTC.

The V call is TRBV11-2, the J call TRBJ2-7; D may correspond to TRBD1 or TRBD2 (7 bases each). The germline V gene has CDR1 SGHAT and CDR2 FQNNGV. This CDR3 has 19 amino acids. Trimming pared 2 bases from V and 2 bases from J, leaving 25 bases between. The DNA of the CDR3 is TGTGCCAGCAGCTTACACCCAGGCGGCAGGGGGGGGGATACCTACGAGCAGTACTTC. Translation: CASSLHPGGRGGDTYEQYF.

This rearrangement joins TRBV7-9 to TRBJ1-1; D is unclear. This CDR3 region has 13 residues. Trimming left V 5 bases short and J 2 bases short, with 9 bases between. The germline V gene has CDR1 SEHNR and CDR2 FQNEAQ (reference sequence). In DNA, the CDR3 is TGTGCCAGCAGCGCGGCCCGAAACACTGAAGCTTTCTTT. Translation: CASSAARNTEAFF.

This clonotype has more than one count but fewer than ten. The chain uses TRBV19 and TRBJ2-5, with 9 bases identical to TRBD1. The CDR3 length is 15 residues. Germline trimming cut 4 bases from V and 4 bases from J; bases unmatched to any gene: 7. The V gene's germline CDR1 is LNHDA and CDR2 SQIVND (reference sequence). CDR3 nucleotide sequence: TGTGCCAGTAGTACCCATTGGACAGGGGTAGAGACCCAGTACTTC. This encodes CASSTHWTGVETQYF. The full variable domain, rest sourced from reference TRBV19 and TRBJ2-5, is DGGITQSPKYLFRKEGQNVTLSCEQNLNHDAMYWYRQDPGQGLRLIYYSQIVNDFQKGDIAEGYSVSREKKESFPLTVTSAQKNPTAFYLCASSTHWTGVETQYFGPGTRLLVL.

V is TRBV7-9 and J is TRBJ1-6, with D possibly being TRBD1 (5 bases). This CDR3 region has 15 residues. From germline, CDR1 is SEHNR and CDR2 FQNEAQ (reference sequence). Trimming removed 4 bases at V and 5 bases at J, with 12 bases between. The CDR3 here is CASSSSTGNNSPLHF. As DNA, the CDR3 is TGTGCCAGCAGCTCAAGTACAGGAAATAATTCACCCCTCCACTTT.

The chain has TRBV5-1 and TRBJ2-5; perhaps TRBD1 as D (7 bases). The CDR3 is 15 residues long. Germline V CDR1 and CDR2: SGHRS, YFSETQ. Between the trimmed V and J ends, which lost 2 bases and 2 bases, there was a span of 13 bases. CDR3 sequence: CASSFGGTAQETQYF. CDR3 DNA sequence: TGCGCCAGCAGCTTTGGCGGGACAGCACAAGAGACCCAGTACTTC.

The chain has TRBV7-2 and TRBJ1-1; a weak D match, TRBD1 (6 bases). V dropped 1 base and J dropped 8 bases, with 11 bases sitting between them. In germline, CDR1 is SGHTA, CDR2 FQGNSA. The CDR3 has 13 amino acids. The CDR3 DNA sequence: TGTGCCAGCAGCTTAGAGCCAGGGGTCGAAGCTTTCTTT. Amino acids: CASSLEPGVEAFF.

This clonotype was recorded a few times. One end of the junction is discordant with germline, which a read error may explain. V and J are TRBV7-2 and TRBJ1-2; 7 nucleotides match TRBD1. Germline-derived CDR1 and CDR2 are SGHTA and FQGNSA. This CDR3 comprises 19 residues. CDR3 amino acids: CASSLAGRGRGSGNYGYTF. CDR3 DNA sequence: TGTGCCAGCAGCCTAGCGGGGAGGGGCAGGGGGAGCGGAAACTATGGCTACACCTTC.

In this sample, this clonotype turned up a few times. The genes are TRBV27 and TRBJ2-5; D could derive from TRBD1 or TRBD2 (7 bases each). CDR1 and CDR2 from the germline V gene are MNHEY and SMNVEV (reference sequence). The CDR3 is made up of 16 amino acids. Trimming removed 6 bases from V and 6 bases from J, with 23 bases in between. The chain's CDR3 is CASRSKGQGGEKTQYF. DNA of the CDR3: TGTGCCAGCAGAAGTAAGGGTCAGGGGGGGGAGAAGACCCAGTACTTC.

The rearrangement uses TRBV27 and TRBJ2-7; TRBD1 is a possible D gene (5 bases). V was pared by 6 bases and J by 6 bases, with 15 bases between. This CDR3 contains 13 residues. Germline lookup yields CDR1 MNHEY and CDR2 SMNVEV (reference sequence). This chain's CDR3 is CASSKTSGLEQYF. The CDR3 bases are TGTGCCAGCAGCAAAACCTCAGGGCTCGAGCAGTACTTC.

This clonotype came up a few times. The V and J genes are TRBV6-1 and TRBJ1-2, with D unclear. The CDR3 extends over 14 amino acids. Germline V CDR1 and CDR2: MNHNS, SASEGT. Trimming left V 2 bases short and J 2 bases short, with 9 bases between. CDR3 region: CASSEWGRNYGYTF. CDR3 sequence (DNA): TGTGCCAGCAGTGAATGGGGAAGAAACTATGGCTACACCTTC.

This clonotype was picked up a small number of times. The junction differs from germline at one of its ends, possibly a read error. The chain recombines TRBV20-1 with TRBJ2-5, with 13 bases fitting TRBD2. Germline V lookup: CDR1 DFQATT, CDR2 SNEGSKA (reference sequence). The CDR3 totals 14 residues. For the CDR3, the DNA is TGCAGTACTAGCGGGAGGGCCTGGGGGGAGACCCAGTACTTC. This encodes CSTSGRAWGETQYF.

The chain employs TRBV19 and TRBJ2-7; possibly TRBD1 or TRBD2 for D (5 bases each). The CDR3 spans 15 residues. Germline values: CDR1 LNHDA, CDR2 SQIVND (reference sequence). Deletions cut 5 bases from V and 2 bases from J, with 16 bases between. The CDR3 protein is CASSPRAADTYEQYF. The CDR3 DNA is TGTGCCAGTAGTCCTCGGGCAGCGGACACCTACGAGCAGTACTTC. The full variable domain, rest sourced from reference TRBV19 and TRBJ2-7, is DGGITQSPKYLFRKEGQNVTLSCEQNLNHDAMYWYRQDPGQGLRLIYYSQIVNDFQKGDIAEGYSVSREKKESFPLTVTSAQKNPTAFYLCASSPRAADTYEQYFGPGTRLTVT.

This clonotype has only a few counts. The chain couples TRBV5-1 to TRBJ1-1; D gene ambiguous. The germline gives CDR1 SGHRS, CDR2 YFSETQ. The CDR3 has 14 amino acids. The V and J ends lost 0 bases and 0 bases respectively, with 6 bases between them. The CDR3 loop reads CASSLERLNTEAFF. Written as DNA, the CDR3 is TGCGCCAGCAGCTTGGAAAGGTTGAACACTGAAGCTTTCTTT. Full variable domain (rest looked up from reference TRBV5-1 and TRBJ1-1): KAGVTQTPRYLIKTRGQQVTLSCSPISGHRSVSWYQQTPGQGLQFLFEYFSETQRNKGNFPGRFSGRQFSNSRSEMNVSTLELGDSALYLCASSLERLNTEAFFGQGTRLTVV.

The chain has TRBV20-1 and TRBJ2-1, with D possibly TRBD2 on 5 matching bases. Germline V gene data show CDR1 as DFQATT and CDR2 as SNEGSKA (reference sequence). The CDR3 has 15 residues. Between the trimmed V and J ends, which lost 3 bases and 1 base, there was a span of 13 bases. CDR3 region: CSASVGVKSYNEQFF. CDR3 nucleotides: TGCAGTGCTAGCGTGGGAGTCAAGTCCTACAATGAGCAGTTCTTC.